This T cell receptor beta chain was found in a study of control samples from healthy donors and cancer patients (dated by TCRdb to the early 2020s). Trimming takes 3 bases from V and 3 bases from J, and the germline ends sit 18 bases apart. Per the germline V gene, MGHRA is the CDR1 and YSYEKL is the CDR2. The CDR3 goes from the cysteine to the phenylalanine over 17 residues. Only CDR3 DNA is held: 51 bases, read in frame from base 1. This clone was observed once. The clone's antigen remains unknown. No much larger clone is present one base from it, and per-base qualities are unavailable. The method was the immunoSEQ multiplex PCR assay. Sourced from immuneACCESS, this table was stored by TCRdb with only in-frame sequences that have V and J called. A share of the clones is absent; for the studies checked, an unresolved V gene accounts for under half, and the remainder has no known explanation. The sample includes some 140,000 clones, with roughly 94% observed a single time. The ten top clones hold 14% of the sample.

The TCR sequence derives from a man in his sixties with colorectal cancer. Sequencing was carried out using PBMCs. The rearranged chain carries TRBV4-1 and TRBJ2-4; the D gene remains uncertain. The CDR3 has the sequence CASSQGPDTFGKNIQYF. The DNA sequence follows: TGCGCCAGCAGCCAGGGTCCAGATACCTTCGGCAAAAACATTCAGTACTTC.